The rows below give T cell receptor beta chains drawn from one sample of a study of cytomegalovirus exposure and HLA in healthy donors. Using immunoSEQ multiplex PCR, the repertoire was profiled, and TCRdb retains in-frame clones only, with some absent. Here the sample spans 30,000 to 45,000 clones, about nine tenths being singletons. The sample comprised PBMCs. All receptors come from a woman aged 40 to 50 in good health and CMV-seropositive. The CDR3 runs from the conserved cysteine through the conserved F or W. D genes are given only for firm matches. Not every row has a clone size; where given, it reads once, few, many or a size class.

.,.,TRBJ1-5,TRBV19,TGTGCCAGTAGTATAGCAACAGGGCATAGCAATCAGCCCCAGCATTTT,CASSIATGHSNQPQHF
.,.,TRBJ2-6,TRBV19,TGTGCCAGTAGTATAGCCTTTTTGAGCTCTGGGGCCAACGTCCTGACTTTC,CASSIAFLSSGANVLTF
.,few,TRBJ1-4,TRBV25-1,TGTGCCAGCAGCTCAAGCAGGATCAATGAAAAACTGTTTTTT,CASSSSRINEKLFF
.,.,TRBJ2-7,TRBV7-9,TGTGCCAGCAGCGTAGTAACTGAGATGGAGTACTTC,CASSVVTEMEYF
.,.,TRBJ2-5,TRBV7-9,TGTGCCAGCAGCTACCTGACAGAACAAGAGACCCAGTACTTC,CASSYLTEQETQYF
TRBD2,once,TRBJ2-1,TRBV9,TGTGCCAGCAGCGTAGATGTTCGGGGGGAGAATGAGCAGTTCTTC,CASSVDVRGENEQFF
.,.,TRBJ2-2,TRBV18,TGTGCCAGCTCACCAGCGTTGAACACCGGGGAGCTGTTTTTT,CASSPALNTGELFF
.,.,TRBJ2-7,TRBV5-1,TGCGCCAGCAGCTTGGCGCTAGGATCCTACGAGCAGTACTTC,CASSLALGSYEQYF
TRBD1,.,TRBJ2-5,TRBV7-9,TGTGCCAGCAGCGCAGGCTTACAACAGGGGCCCCAAGAGACCCAGTACTTC,CASSAGLQQGPQETQYF
.,few,TRBJ2-3,TRBV5-1,TGCGCCAGCAGCTTAACAGAACTTAGCACAGATACGCAGTATTTT,CASSLTELSTDTQYF
TRBD1,.,TRBJ2-7,TRBV7-8,TGTGCCAGCAGCTTTAATGGCCTTGGGGAAGGGACAGAAAACGAGCAGTACTTC,CASSFNGLGEGTENEQYF
.,.,TRBJ2-5,TRBV12-2,TGTGCAAGTCGCTTCTGGACAGAAAGCCAAGAGACCCAGTACTTC,CASRFWTESQETQYF
.,.,TRBJ2-3,TRBV7-2,TGTGCCAGCAGCGTCGGCAGGGGAAGAGATACGCAGTATTTT,CASSVGRGRDTQYF
TRBD1,.,TRBJ1-4,TRBV7-6,TGTGCCAGCAGCTTAAGGGGGCTCGCGGGGGAAAAACTGTTTTTT,CASSLRGLAGEKLFF
.,.,TRBJ1-4,TRBV30,TGTGCCTGGTCAGGACAGCCGGGGGAAAAACTGTTTTTT,CAWSGQPGEKLFF
.,.,TRBJ1-1,TRBV7-2,TGTGCCAGCAGCTTACTCTTTGCAGGGCTGAACACTGAAGCTTTCTTT,CASSLLFAGLNTEAFF
.,.,TRBJ2-1,TRBV19,TGTGCCAGTAGTATCCTCTTTCCAGGGGGGTCCGGCAATGAGCAGTTCTTC,CASSILFPGGSGNEQFF
.,.,TRBJ1-2,TRBV5-1,TGCGCCAGCAGCTTCGGAGGAGCGGGAAACTATGGCTACACCTTC,CASSFGGAGNYGYTF
TRBD1,.,TRBJ1-1,TRBV18,TGTGCCAGCTCAGGGGACAGGGGGGGACGCGGAGCTTTCTTT,CASSGDRGGRGAFF
TRBD2,few,TRBJ2-1,TRBV27,TGTGCCAGCAGTAAAGCGGGGCGAGATTCCTACAATGAGCAGTTCTTC,CASSKAGRDSYNEQFF
.,.,TRBJ2-7,TRBV21-1,TGTGCCAGCAGCAAACGGCGATCGACAGGGAGTTCCTACGAGCAGTACTTC,CASSKRRSTGSSYEQYF
.,.,TRBJ2-6,TRBV19,TGTGCCAGTAGTGTATACAGCTCTGGGGCCAACGTCCTGACTTTC,CASSVYSSGANVLTF
.,.,TRBJ1-2,TRBV5-4,TGTGCCAGCAGCTTCCCCATAGACTATGGCTACACCTTC,CASSFPIDYGYTF
.,.,TRBJ2-4,TRBV19,TGTGCCAGTACCTCGGGAGCCAAAAACATTCAGTACTTC,CASTSGAKNIQYF
.,.,TRBJ1-4,TRBV6-6,TGTGCCAGCAGTTTCCAACAGGGTTTAGGGGAAAAACTGTTTTTT,CASSFQQGLGEKLFF
.,.,TRBJ2-1,TRBV28,TGTGTACTCCATGAGCAGTTCTTC,CVLHEQFF
.,.,TRBJ2-1,TRBV12-5,TGTGCTAGTGGTTTTTACCCTGGGAGCTCCTACAATGAGCAGTTCTTC,CASGFYPGSSYNEQFF
TRBD1,.,TRBJ2-5,TRBV7-9,TGTGCCAGCAGCTTACCCGGGACAGGGGGAGAGACCCAGTACTTC,CASSLPGTGGETQYF
.,.,TRBJ2-3,TRBV7-3,TGTGCCAGCAGCCGATCGCAGGCAGATACGCAGTATTTT,CASSRSQADTQYF
.,.,TRBJ1-4,TRBV6-5,TGTGCCAGCAGTCTACAGGGAAGTGAAAAACTGTTTTTT,CASSLQGSEKLFF
.,.,TRBJ1-1,TRBV29-1,TGCAGCGAAATACCGGACAGTGCAATGAACACTGAAGCTTTCTTT,CSEIPDSAMNTEAFF
.,.,TRBJ2-2,TRBV18,TGTGCCAGCTCACCGCAAGAGTATGGGAACACCGGGGAGCTGTTTTTT,CASSPQEYGNTGELFF
.,.,TRBJ1-3,TRBV27,TGTGCCAGCAGTTCCGACAGGAGAAACACCATATATTTT,CASSSDRRNTIYF
.,.,TRBJ1-1,TRBV29-1,TGCAGCGTAAGGGGGTTCCCGAACACTGAAGCTTTCTTT,CSVRGFPNTEAFF
TRBD2,.,TRBJ2-3,TRBV29-1,TGCAGCGTTGCGGGACTAGCGGACGTTGATACGCAGTATTTT,CSVAGLADVDTQYF
TRBD1,.,TRBJ2-1,TRBV19,TGTGCCAGTAGTGCCCGGGACAGGGGGAACAATGAGCAGTTCTTC,CASSARDRGNNEQFF
.,.,TRBJ1-1,TRBV28,TGTGCCAGCAGTCGTGACAGATGTGAAGCTTTCTTT,CASSRDRCEAFF
.,.,TRBJ2-7,TRBV7-2,TGTGCCAGCAGCTTAATGTTGGCTTCCGAGCAGTACTTC,CASSLMLASEQYF
.,few,TRBJ2-2,TRBV5-4,TGTGCCAGCAGCTTGGCGGGGGTGAACACCGGGGAGCTGTTTTTT,CASSLAGVNTGELFF
.,.,TRBJ1-4,TRBV2,TGTGCCAGCAGTGGGGGGAGGGGGAATGAAAAACTGTTTTTT,CASSGGRGNEKLFF
.,.,TRBJ1-1,TRBV7-9,TGTGCCAGCAGCTTAGGGGGAACAGGGATGAACACTGAAGCTTTCTTT,CASSLGGTGMNTEAFF